What follows are 2 T cell receptor beta chains derived from one specimen sequenced in a study of beta chain features in type 1 diabetes. The study reverse transcribed the entire isolated RNA, so it sequenced expressed TCRB transcripts. Libraries were prepared by immunoSEQ multiplex PCR; TCRdb keeps only in-frame clonotypes and omits some of them. The data hold some 900,000 clones, with around a sixth observed a single time. Sequencing used naive CD4+ T cells from blood. These receptors all stem from a woman aged 18-35 years in good health.

In this sample, this clone turned up a few times. The rearrangement joins TRBV19 to TRBJ1-1, with 10 positions matching TRBD1. CDR1 is LNHDA, CDR2 SQIVND, per germline (reference sequence). Trimming took 6 bases from V and 4 from J; bases not matched to a gene: 17. The CDR3 sequence is 18 residues long. In nucleotides, the CDR3 is TGTGCCAGTAGAGAGAGACAGGGGGCCATGAGGAAGGGCACTGAAGCTTTCTTT. Translating gives CASRERQGAMRKGTEAFF. The variable domain in full, completed from reference TRBV19 and TRBJ1-1, reads DGGITQSPKYLFRKEGQNVTLSCEQNLNHDAMYWYRQDPGQGLRLIYYSQIVNDFQKGDIAEGYSVSREKKESFPLTVTSAQKNPTAFYLCASRERQGAMRKGTEAFFGQGTRLTVV.

The rearrangement uses TRBV28 and TRBJ1-1; tentatively, D is TRBD1 (6 bases). Trimming took off 5 bases at V and 1 base at J, with 11 bases between the two ends. The CDR3 spans 14 residues. Germline assignment: CDR1 MDHEN and CDR2 SYDVKM. Written as DNA, the CDR3 is TGTGCCAGCAGTACCGCGGACAGGAACACTGAAGCTTTCTTT. Translated: CASSTADRNTEAFF.